Presented here are 14 T cell receptor beta chains from one specimen sequenced in a study of tissue T cells after allogeneic stem cell transplantation. As for time point: mouse harvest day 14 after allogeneic transplant. Tail vein injection delivered 10^7 T-cell-depleted bone marrow cells and 10^6 splenic CD5+ T cells. Assay used: immunoSEQ multiplex PCR; TCRdb lists only in-frame clones, some missing. The data contain some 8,000 clones, roughly 38% of them seen just once; the ten biggest clones take up about 3.5%. Material for sequencing was skin. The origin of the receptors is a female BALB/c mouse given C57BL/6 T cells with graft-versus-host disease after an allogeneic hematopoietic cell transplant.

In this sample, this clone is medium-sized. Genes and germline are mouse. The sequenced fragment ends 1 residue before the CDR3 boundary, so the rest is inferred from the germline J gene. The V and J genes are TRBV26 and TRBJ1-2; D is undetermined. The germline CDR1 and CDR2 sequences are KGHPV and FQNQEV (reference sequence). The ends were cut back, 2 bases at V and 0 bases at J, with 1 base in the middle. The CDR3 runs 12 residues. The sequenced part of the CDR3 DNA is TGTGCCAGCAGTCTGCCAAACTCCGACTACACC. It yields the protein CASSLPNSDYT. The entire CDR3 protein reads CASSLPNSDYTF.

This clone is medium-sized. The gene names given are mouse names. With the read ending 1 residue before the CDR3 end, the germline J gene is used to fill in that end. The rearrangement joins TRBV2 to TRBJ2-5, with D uncertain. The germline gives CDR1 LGHNA, CDR2 YSYQKL. With 0 bases removed from V and 5 bases from J, the gap between germline ends came to 6 bases. The CDR3 runs to 13 residues. The CDR3 bases that were read are TGTGCCAGCAGCCAAGATCCCGGAGACACCCAGTAC. Protein: CASSQDPGDTQY. The complete CDR3 reads CASSQDPGDTQYF.

This clone qualifies as medium-sized (0.01 to 0.1%). Gene names are the mouse ones. The read stops 1 residue short of the end of the CDR3; the missing end is completed from the germline J gene. The chain is built from TRBV26 and TRBJ2-5, with D maybe TRBD1 (6 bases). CDR1 is KGHPV, CDR2 FQNQEV, per germline (reference sequence). The CDR3 loop spans 13 amino acids. Trimming shortened V by 2 bases and J by 5 bases, and 8 bases separated the two germline ends. The sequenced CDR3 bases are TGTGCCAGCAGTCTGAGAGGGGGAGACACCCAGTAC. Amino acid sequence: CASSLRGGDTQY. In full, the CDR3 is CASSLRGGDTQYF.

As concerns this clone: The gene names given are mouse names. The read halts 1 residue ahead of the CDR3 end, with the missing end drawn from the germline J gene. This chain links TRBV13-3 with TRBJ2-7; TRBD1 aligns across 7 bases. Germline trimming cut 3 bases from V and 3 bases from J; bases unmatched to any gene: 0. Germline V gene lookup returns CDR1 NNHDY and CDR2 SYVADS. The CDR3 length is 12 residues. CDR3 sequence: CASSGQGYEQYF. The CDR3 DNA, read in part, is TGTGCCAGCAGTGGACAGGGCTATGAACAGTAC.

This clone came up a few times. The gene names here belong to mouse. The read stops 1 residue short of the end of the CDR3; the missing end is completed from the germline J gene. V gene TRBV15 combines with J gene TRBJ2-2; the D is unclear. Germline loops: CDR1 SGHND, CDR2 FRSKSL. The CDR3 is made up of 13 amino acids. V was trimmed by 1 base and J by 4 bases, leaving 4 bases between them. The part of the CDR3 DNA that was read is TGTGCCAGCAGTTTAGGGGCCACCGGGCAGCTCTAC. It codes for CASSLGATGQLY. The whole CDR3 protein is CASSLGATGQLYF. Full variable domain (remainder filled in from reference TRBV15 and TRBJ2-2): DAGVTQTPRHEVAEKGQTIILKCEPVSGHNDLFWYRQTKIQGLELLSYFRSKSLMEDGGAFKDRFKAEMLNSSFSTLKIQPTEPKDSAVYLCASSLGATGQLYFGEGSKLTVL.

As concerns this clone: Gene names are the mouse ones. Read data end 1 residue before the CDR3 end; the end is taken from the germline J gene. The chain combines TRBV13-2 with TRBJ2-5, with 7 nucleotides matching TRBD2. V lost 2 bases, J lost 0 bases, and 9 bases stayed unmatched. The germline V gene has CDR1 NNHNN and CDR2 SYGAGS (reference sequence). There are 17 residues in the CDR3. CDR3 in amino acids: CASGEPTGTSNQDTQYF. CDR3 bases read: TGTGCCAGCGGTGAGCCGACTGGGACCTCTAACCAAGACACCCAGTAC.

Of note for this clone: Germline and genes: mouse. The CDR3 spells CASGAQGLGGTYAEQFF. Incomplete CDR3 DNA: TGTGCCAGCGGTGCCCAGGGACTGGGGGGCACCTATGCTGAGCAGTTC. This sequence joins TRBV13-2 and TRBJ2-1; 12 bases line up with TRBD2. The CDR3 extends 1 residue past the end of the read, so its final part is completed from the germline J gene. The V segment lost 3 bases and the J segment 3 bases; nucleotides outside the gene matches: 7. Germline V CDR1 and CDR2: NNHNN, SYGAGS (reference sequence). The CDR3 covers 17 residues.

As for this clone: The gene symbols are mouse symbols. The sequence runs out 1 residue before the end of the CDR3; the remainder is reconstructed from the germline J gene. The rearrangement uses TRBV13-1 and TRBJ1-4; TRBD1 aligns across 9 bases. With 3 bases clipped from V and 7 bases from J, the junction kept 1 base outside the gene matches. This CDR3 has 13 residues. Looked up from germline, CDR1 is NSHNY and CDR2 is SYGAGN. This CDR3 is CASSGDRAERLFF. CDR3 DNA, as far as it was read: TGTGCCAGCAGTGGGGACAGGGCCGAAAGATTATTT.

In this sample, this clone turned up once. The germline and genes are mouse ones. The read ends 1 residue before the CDR3 terminus; that terminus is restored from the germline J gene. The chain links TRBV22 to TRBJ2-7; the table gives TRBD1 as D, unverified against the DNA. TRBV22 is an annotated pseudogene. This CDR3 contains 13 residues. Here the CDR3 reads CASSCGTGGEQYF. The covered CDR3 bases are TGTGCCAGCAGTTGTGGGACAGGGGGTGAACAGTAC.

Relative to its sample, this clone is medium-sized. The gene symbols are mouse symbols. The read stops 1 residue short of the end of the CDR3; the missing end is completed from the germline J gene. The rearrangement uses TRBV23 and TRBJ1-4; TRBD1, the D gene given by the table, was not confirmed from the DNA. Looked up from germline, CDR1 is KGHTA and CDR2 is FQNQQP. The CDR3 is 15 amino acids. The DNA read from the CDR3 is TGCTCCAGCAGTCAATCTGGGACATTCAACGAAAGATTATTT. Translating gives CSSSQSGTFNERLF. The whole CDR3 protein is CSSSQSGTFNERLFF.

On this clone: A read error may be the cause here, since a much bigger clone is one base away. Germline and genes here are mouse. Coverage ceases 1 residue before the CDR3 finishes, and the germline J gene fills in the end. The rearrangement joins TRBV13-3 to TRBJ1-1; 11 nucleotides agree with TRBD1. CDR1 and CDR2 (germline): NNHDY, SYVADS. The CDR3 consists of 13 residues. V was pared by 4 bases and J by 8 bases, with 4 bases of the junction left unmatched. Incomplete CDR3 DNA: TGTGCCAGCAGTCTGGACAGGGGGCGGGAAGTCTTC. Translated: CASSLDRGREVF. The entire CDR3 reads CASSLDRGREVFF.

By proportion, this clone is medium-sized. Mouse gene names apply. This chain's CDR3 is CASRGQSNERLFF. The sequenced CDR3 bases are TGTGCCAGCAGGGGACAGTCCAACGAAAGATTATTT. V usage is TRBV19 and J usage is TRBJ1-4; 7 positions match TRBD1. With the read ending 1 residue before the CDR3 end, the germline J gene is used to fill in that end. V lost 5 bases, J lost 2 bases, and 0 bases stayed unmatched. The CDR3 is 13 amino acids. CDR1 is FNHDT and CDR2 is SITEND in the germline V gene (reference sequence).

Comment on this clone: Gene names and germline refer to mouse. The DNA read from the CDR3 is TGTGCCAGCAGCTCCGGACATAATTCGCCCCTCTAC. This gives the protein CASSSGHNSPLY. In full, the CDR3 is CASSSGHNSPLYF. The genes are TRBV3 and TRBJ1-6; D not certain. Read coverage stops 1 residue before the CDR3 terminus; the germline J gene supplies the remainder. TRBJ1-6 carries the ORF label, with uncertain function. The V gene's germline CDR1 is SNHLY and CDR2 FYNGKV (reference sequence). The V and J ends lost 4 bases and 5 bases respectively, with 6 bases between them. There are 13 residues in the CDR3.

On this clone itself: Germline and genes: mouse. The observed sequence ends 1 residue before the CDR3 terminus, with the missing tail filled in from the germline J gene. The chain combines TRBV26 with TRBJ2-2, with a possible D match to TRBD1 (5 bases). V gave up 2 bases and J gave up 3 bases, with 7 bases separating them. The CDR3 consists of 14 residues. Germline V gene data show CDR1 as KGHPV and CDR2 as FQNQEV (reference sequence). The CDR3 region is CASSLRGDTGQLYF. CDR3 DNA (partial): TGTGCCAGCAGTCTGAGGGGAGACACCGGGCAGCTCTAC.